The T cell receptor (beta chain) described here comes from a study of blood T cell repertoires in COVID-19 (dated by TCRdb to between 2020 and 2021). Regarding the research as a whole: Collaborator samples came from the United States, Italy and Spain and covered acute and convalescent phases of COVID-19. The material from the prospective study consisted of cDNA or gDNA derived from T cells, B-cell-depleted T cells, or PBMCs. Subjects who had been exposed to COVID-19, were actively infected with it, or had recovered from it provided the deeply sampled blood TCRbeta repertoires that made up the dataset. The repertoires were made available in a free public database intended to serve as a resource for research on the immune response to SARS-CoV-2. The samples were drawn from two sources: the first 160 participants of the ongoing ImmuneRACE study, and 1,000 to 1,500 subjects contributed by 6 global collaborators. Nearly every sample came with metadata listing a de-identified subject ID, COVID-19 status, age in years and sex. Where available, HLA class I and class II types were obtained from metadata supplied by the sample provider rather than from assay-based typing.

TCRbeta CDR3 regions were amplified from genomic DNA by means of the immunoSEQ Assay, a bias-controlled multiplex PCR. Concerning the study's data processing: Nucleated cell counts per sample were estimated from amplification of reference gene primers within the assay. To quantify the absolute abundance of each unique TCRbeta CDR3 rearrangement, sequence reads were collapsed and filtered. Productive Simpson clonality was computed per sample as the square root of Simpson's diversity index over productive rearrangements. The table was pulled from immuneACCESS by TCRdb, which kept in-frame rearrangements only. Such tables lose some clones; where checked, under half of the loss comes from unresolved V genes, and the rest has no known cause. The V and J calls and the clone size are those of that table, but D and trimming were determined from the DNA. Counted in this sample were just under 55,000 clones; 90% of them appeared once. The top ten hold around 4.2% of the sample.

The collaborating institutions used their own protocols to collect whole blood in K2EDTA tubes. For TCRbeta analysis, collaborator samples were shipped as frozen whole blood, as isolated PBMCs, or as DNA extracted from either sample type. Notes on this clone: Its antigen is currently not known. Base qualities are not at hand, and no much larger clone is one base apart.

Inclusive of the bounding cysteine and phenylalanine, the CDR3 is 15 residues long. The sequence is cut down to CDR3 DNA, 45 bases in frame from base 1. V is pruned by 2 bases and J by 8 bases, leaving 7 bases of the junction without a gene match. Looking up the germline V gene yields CDR1 ENHRY and CDR2 SYGVKD. Overall results and qualifications from the work: The quantity of clinical and demographic metadata differed by source and by participant and was supplied without curation.

The source of this sequence is a man in his fifties or sixties with acute or convalescent COVID-19. Sequences were obtained from peripheral blood. The receptor chain draws on TRBV10-3 and TRBJ1-4; the central 8 bases match TRBD1. The CDR3 region reads CAISEGQGFGEKLFF. At the DNA level, the sequence is TGTGCCATCAGTGAGGGACAGGGCTTTGGGGAAAAACTGTTTTTT.